The 26 T cell receptor beta chains below all came from one sample that was sequenced in a study of identical twins. TCRdb passed the 5' RACE reads through MiXCR, listing each CDR3 protein once. The sample lists about 480,000 distinct CDR3 sequences, about 14% occurring once. The data were also submitted as part of a second study, on yellow fever vaccine responses in identical twins.

Material: CD4+ T cells sorted from blood. The receptor source for this set is a woman between 18 and 29 years old in good health.

This chain joins TRBV6-1 and TRBJ2-3; 9 bases agree with TRBD2. CDR1 and CDR2 from the germline V gene are MNHNS and SASEGT. This CDR3 has 16 residues. V trimming: 4 bases; J trimming: 0 bases; junction bases outside the gene matches: 5. CDR3: CASSGREGRSTDTQYF. The CDR3 DNA reads TGTGCCAGCAGTGGGCGGGAGGGAAGGAGCACAGATACGCAGTATTTT.

The V and J genes are TRBV21-1 and TRBJ1-1; TRBD1, as called in the table, went unchecked against the DNA. TRBV21-1 is a documented pseudogene. The CDR3 is 15 amino acids. In nucleotides, the CDR3 is TGTGCCAGCAGCTCCCCCGGCGGGGGTGAAACTGAAGCTTTCTTT. Residues: CASSSPGGGETEAFF.

This clonotype was recorded many times. The genes are TRBV7-9 and TRBJ2-3; 8 positions agree with TRBD2. The V and J ends lost 11 bases and 0 bases, in that order; junction bases with no gene match: 10. The CDR3 covers 15 residues. Per germline, CDR1 SEHNR and CDR2 FQNEAQ (reference sequence). Written as DNA, the CDR3 is TGTGCCGGCTACCACAGCGGGGGTAGCACAGATACGCAGTATTTT. It translates to CAGYHSGGSTDTQYF.

This chain uses TRBV19 with TRBJ2-1; possibly TRBD1 for D (5 bases). The V gene's germline CDR1 is LNHDA and CDR2 SQIVND (reference sequence). This CDR3 region has 16 residues. Trimming left V 7 bases short and J 0 bases short, with 16 bases between. The CDR3 nucleotides are TGTGCCAGTACCCCCTTGACAGTCAGCTCCTACAATGAGCAGTTCTTC. Its protein is CASTPLTVSSYNEQFF.

The chain uses TRBV28 and TRBJ2-7; 7 bases line up with TRBD1. Germline CDR1 reads MDHEN; CDR2 reads SYDVKM. This CDR3 is built from 15 residues. V shed 1 base and J 6 bases; nucleotides not matched to a gene: 9. This CDR3 reads CASSLFDREWVEQYF. The CDR3 region has the DNA TGTGCCAGCAGTTTATTTGACAGGGAATGGGTCGAGCAGTACTTC.

This clonotype has a handful of counts. This chain connects TRBV4-3 to TRBJ2-2; 11 nucleotides line up with TRBD2. The V gene end was trimmed by 5 bases and the J gene end by 5 bases; junction bases not matched to a gene: 4. The CDR3 is 15 amino acids. The V gene's germline CDR1 is LGHNA and CDR2 YSLEER. The CDR3 is CASSYRTSGTGELFF. The DNA for the CDR3 is TGCGCCAGCAGCTACAGGACTAGCGGGACCGGGGAGCTGTTTTTT.

This clonotype was observed a single time. For the CDR3, the DNA is TGTGCCAGCAGTGAAAGGGGGGGGACCGGGGCCAACGTCCTGACTTTC. Translation gives CASSERGGTGANVLTF. This chain uses TRBV6-1 with TRBJ2-6, with a weak D call TRBD2 (7 bases). Germline loops: CDR1 MNHNS, CDR2 SASEGT. V gave up 2 bases and J gave up 4 bases, with 12 bases separating them. This CDR3 has 16 residues.

This clonotype was observed a handful of times. V gene TRBV28 combines with J gene TRBJ2-1; 10 nucleotides line up with TRBD2. Trimming removed 1 base from V and 2 bases from J; junction bases left unmatched: 8. CDR1 MDHEN and CDR2 SYDVKM come from the germline V gene. This CDR3 has 18 residues. The CDR3 DNA reads TGTGCCAGCAGTTTATCCCCTCGGACTAGCGGCCCCTACAATGAGCAGTTCTTC. Amino acid sequence: CASSLSPRTSGPYNEQFF.

This chain links TRBV21-1 with TRBJ1-5. TRBV21-1 is flagged as a pseudogene. The CDR3 runs 16 residues. CDR3: CASSKALHDSNQPQHF. For the CDR3, the DNA is TGTGCCAGCAGCAAAGCCCTACACGATAGCAATCAGCCCCAGCATTTT.

The CDR3 spells CASRAGTGGAVDTGELFF. The CDR3 nucleotides read TGCGCCAGCAGAGCCGGGACAGGGGGCGCCGTGGACACCGGGGAGCTGTTTTTT. This chain connects TRBV5-1 to TRBJ2-2, with TRBD1 matching 12 bases. J was trimmed by 3 bases and V by 5 bases; bases with no gene match: 11. The CDR3 consists of 18 residues. Germline values: CDR1 SGHRS, CDR2 YFSETQ. The full variable domain, its missing parts supplied by reference TRBV5-1 and TRBJ2-2, is KAGVTQTPRYLIKTRGQQVTLSCSPISGHRSVSWYQQTPGQGLQFLFEYFSETQRNKGNFPGRFSGRQFSNSRSEMNVSTLELGDSALYLCASRAGTGGAVDTGELFFGEGSRLTVL.

Concerning this clonotype itself: Compared with germline, one end of the junction differs, possibly owing to a read error. The chain carries TRBV11-2 and TRBJ2-5; D is possibly TRBD2 (7 bases). The CDR3 contains 16 residues. CDR1 is SGHAT and CDR2 is FQNNGV in the germline V gene. CDR3 region: CASSLAPRAGQGTQYF. The CDR3 coding sequence is TGTGCCAGCAGCTTAGCACCCAGAGCGGGACAAGGGACCCAGTACTTC.

The chain has TRBV6-1 and TRBJ2-7, with 7 bases aligning to TRBD2. The V and J ends lost 5 bases and 1 base, in that order; junction bases with no gene match: 8. The CDR3 length is 15 residues. Germline V gene sequence: CDR1 MNHNS, CDR2 SASEGT. CDR3 nucleotides: TGTGCCAGCAGTACGGTGGGGGAGGGATCCTACGAGCAGTACTTC. The encoded protein is CASSTVGEGSYEQYF.

The table lists this clonotype with a few counts. The rearrangement uses TRBV6-5 and TRBJ1-1; TRBD1 is a possible D gene (5 bases). Germline CDR1 is MNHEY and CDR2 is SVGAGI. V was pared by 6 bases and J by 8 bases, with 10 bases between. The CDR3 is 11 residues long. CDR3 residues: CASSLGREAFF. In DNA form, the CDR3 reads TGTGCCAGCAGCTTGGGACGGGAAGCTTTCTTT.

The chain uses TRBV7-2 and TRBJ2-1, with 9 positions matching TRBD1. J was trimmed by 3 bases and V by 7 bases; bases with no gene match: 4. Germline CDR1 SGHTA, CDR2 FQGNSA. The CDR3 consists of 14 residues. The DNA for the CDR3 is TGTGCCAGCAACCGGGACAGGGTCTACAATGAGCAGTTCTTC. This codes for CASNRDRVYNEQFF.

Concerning this clonotype itself: Given the absence of the conserved phenylalanine or tryptophan at the CDR3 end, a read error is likely. It is unclear where the CDR3 begins or ends on the DNA, so no DNA is shown, and the CDR3 is as TCRdb lists it. J is TRBJ2-3 and V is TRBV19; no DNA check was done on the table's D call, TRBD2. The CDR3 length is 13 residues, termini included. Per the germline V gene, CDR1 is LNHDA and CDR2 is SQIVND (reference sequence). The CDR3 reads CASSIIGTSSVVV.

V gene TRBV5-1 combines with J gene TRBJ2-7, with D possibly TRBD2 on 5 matching bases. Germline V gives CDR1 SGHRS, CDR2 YFSETQ. Trimming cost V 4 bases and J 5 bases, with 16 bases left between them. This CDR3 comprises 14 residues. The CDR3 spells CASSPRTDGDEQYF. As DNA, the CDR3 is TGCGCCAGCAGCCCCAGGACTGACGGCGACGAGCAGTACTTC.

The chain is built from TRBV9 and TRBJ1-6; D not certain. V lost 4 bases, J lost 8 bases, and 13 bases lay in between. From germline, CDR1 is SGDLS and CDR2 YYNGEE. The CDR3 is made up of 14 amino acids. The CDR3 loop is CASSLRVSDSPLHF. The DNA of the CDR3 is TGTGCCAGCAGCCTACGGGTTTCGGATTCACCCCTCCACTTT. The whole variable domain, remainder taken from reference TRBV9 and TRBJ1-6, is DSGVTQTPKHLITATGQRVTLRCSPRSGDLSVYWYQQSLDQGLQFLIQYYNGEERAKGNILERFSAQQFPDLHSELNLSSLELGDSALYFCASSLRVSDSPLHFGNGTRLTVT.

The genes are TRBV7-2 and TRBJ2-1, with TRBD2 matching over 9 bases. This CDR3 region has 16 residues. Germline V gene lookup returns CDR1 SGHTA and CDR2 FQGNSA. V dropped 5 bases and J dropped 4; count of bases not matched to a gene: 9. The CDR3 nucleotides are TGTGCCAGCAGCCCGGGCCCTAGCGGGGCTTACAATGAGCAGTTCTTC. It specifies CASSPGPSGAYNEQFF.

This chain joins TRBV7-2 and TRBJ2-1; 10 bases are a match to TRBD1. The CDR3 contains 17 residues. Germline loops: CDR1 SGHTA, CDR2 FQGNSA. After removal of 3 bases from V and 3 bases from J, the junction contained 8 bases not matched to a gene. CDR3 residues: CASSFSRTGGGYNEQFF. CDR3 DNA: TGTGCCAGCAGCTTCTCAAGGACAGGGGGTGGCTACAATGAGCAGTTCTTC.

V is TRBV7-3 and J is TRBJ2-2; tentative D call: TRBD2 (6 bases). Per the germline V gene, CDR1 is SGHTA and CDR2 is FQGTGA. This CDR3 has 16 residues. V was shortened by 5 bases and J by 8 bases, with 21 bases between the two germline ends. The CDR3, as DNA: TGTGCCAGCAGCCTACCACGAGGAGGGTCGACGGGGGAGCTGTTTTTT. Amino acids: CASSLPRGGSTGELFF.

The CDR3 DNA is TGTGCCAGCAGAGGACAGGATAATCAGCCCCAGCATTTT. Translating it yields CASRGQDNQPQHF. The rearrangement links TRBV2 to TRBJ1-5; 7 bases are shared with TRBD1. J gave up 4 bases and V 6 bases, and 3 bases lay outside the gene matches. The CDR3 is 13 amino acids. Germline V gives CDR1 SNHLY, CDR2 FYNNEI.

The genes are TRBV7-3 and TRBJ2-3, with D perhaps TRBD2 (6 bases). The germline V gene has CDR1 SGHTA and CDR2 FQGTGA. This CDR3 has 13 residues. Trimming took off 4 bases at V and 7 bases at J, with 12 bases between the two ends. The CDR3 region is CASSYGTDHTQYF. The CDR3 DNA is TGTGCCAGCAGCTACGGGACTGACCATACGCAGTATTTT. The complete variable domain, with remaining parts taken from reference TRBV7-3 and TRBJ2-3, reads GAGVSQTPSNKVTEKGKYVELRCDPISGHTALYWYRQSLGQGPEFLIYFQGTGAADDSGLPNDRFFAVRPEGSVSTLKIQRTERGDSAVYLCASSYGTDHTQYFGPGTRLTVL.

V gene TRBV10-3 combines with J gene TRBJ2-3, with unresolved D. Germline V gives CDR1 ENHRY, CDR2 SYGVKD. V dropped 4 bases and J dropped 5 bases, with 4 bases sitting between them. The CDR3 length is 11 residues. The CDR3 DNA follows: TGTGCCATCAGTGGAGGAGATACGCAGTATTTT. Amino acid sequence: CAISGGDTQYF.

The table lists this clonotype with a few counts. The chain has TRBV7-2 and TRBJ2-1; D is ambiguous. The CDR3 spans 14 residues. CDR1 and CDR2 (germline): SGHTA, FQGNSA. V was clipped by 1 base and J by 9 bases, with 13 bases between them. CDR3 nucleotide sequence: TGTGCCAGCAGCTTAGAGAGTGTCTCGGTTGAGCAGTTCTTC. Its protein product is CASSLESVSVEQFF.

This clonotype was seen at least ten times. The rearrangement links TRBV27 to TRBJ2-3; 9 nucleotides agree with TRBD2. Germline trimming cut 6 bases from V and 6 bases from J; bases unmatched to any gene: 10. CDR3 length: 15 amino acids. Germline CDR1 is MNHEY and CDR2 is SMNVEV (reference sequence). The CDR3 nucleotides are TGTGCCAGCAGATCACCCGCGGGAGGGCACGATACGCAGTATTTT. It codes for CASRSPAGGHDTQYF.

In this sample, this clonotype turned up a few times. The chain uses TRBV28 and TRBJ2-7, with D perhaps given as TRBD1 or TRBD2 (5 bases each). This CDR3 has 15 residues. Trimming pared 5 bases from V and 3 bases from J, leaving 17 bases between. Germline V gene data show CDR1 as MDHEN and CDR2 as SYDVKM. CDR3 in DNA: TGTGCCAGCAGTCCCCGGGGCAGGGCGGGCTACGAGCAGTACTTC. Protein product: CASSPRGRAGYEQYF.